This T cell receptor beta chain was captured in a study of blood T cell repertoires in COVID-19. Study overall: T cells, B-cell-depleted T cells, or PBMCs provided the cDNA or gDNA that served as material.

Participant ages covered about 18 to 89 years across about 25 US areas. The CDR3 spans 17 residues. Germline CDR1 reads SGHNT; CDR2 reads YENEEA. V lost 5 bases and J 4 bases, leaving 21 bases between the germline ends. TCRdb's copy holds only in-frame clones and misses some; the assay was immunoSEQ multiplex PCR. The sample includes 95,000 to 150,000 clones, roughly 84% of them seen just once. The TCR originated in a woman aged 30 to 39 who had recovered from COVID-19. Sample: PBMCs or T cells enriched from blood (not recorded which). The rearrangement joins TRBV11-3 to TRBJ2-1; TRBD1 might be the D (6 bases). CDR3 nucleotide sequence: TGTGCCAGCAGCCCCCGCTGGGCAGGGGCGGAATACAATGAGCAGTTCTTC. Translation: CASSPRWAGAEYNEQFF. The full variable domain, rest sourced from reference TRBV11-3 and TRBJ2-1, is EAGVVQSPRYKIIEKKQPVAFWCNPISGHNTLYWYLQNLGQGPELLIRYENEEAVDDSQLPKDRFSAERLKGVDSTLKIQPAELGDSAVYLCASSPRWAGAEYNEQFFGPGTRLTVL.